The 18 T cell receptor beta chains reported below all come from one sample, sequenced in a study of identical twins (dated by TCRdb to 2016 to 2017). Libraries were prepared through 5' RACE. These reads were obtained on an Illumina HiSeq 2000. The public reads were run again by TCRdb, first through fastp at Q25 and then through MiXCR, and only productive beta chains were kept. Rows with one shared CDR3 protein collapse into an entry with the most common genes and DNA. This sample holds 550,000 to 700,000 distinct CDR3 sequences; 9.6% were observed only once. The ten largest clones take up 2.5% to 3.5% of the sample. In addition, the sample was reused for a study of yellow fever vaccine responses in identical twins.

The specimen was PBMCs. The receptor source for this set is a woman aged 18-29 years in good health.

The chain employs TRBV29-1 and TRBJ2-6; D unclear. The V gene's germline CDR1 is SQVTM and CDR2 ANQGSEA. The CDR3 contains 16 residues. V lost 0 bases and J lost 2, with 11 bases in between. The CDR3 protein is CSVEDPGRPGANVLTF. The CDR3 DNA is TGCAGCGTTGAAGACCCCGGACGCCCTGGGGCCAACGTCCTGACTTTC.

CDR3 amino acids: CASSRQVPYQETQYF. The CDR3 DNA reads TGTGCCAGCAGCCGACAGGTCCCCTACCAAGAGACCCAGTACTTC. The J gene is TRBJ2-5, the V gene TRBV11-2, with a tentative D call TRBD1 (6 bases). V shed 5 bases and J shed 0 bases, with 13 bases lying between them. The CDR3 loop spans 15 amino acids. Germline V gene data show CDR1 as SGHAT and CDR2 as FQNNGV. The full variable domain, with the rest looked up from reference TRBV11-2 and TRBJ2-5, is EAGVAQSPRYKIIEKRQSVAFWCNPISGHATLYWYQQILGQGPKLLIQFQNNGVVDDSQLPKDRFSAERLKGVDSTLKIQPAKLEDSAVYLCASSRQVPYQETQYFGPGTRLLVL.

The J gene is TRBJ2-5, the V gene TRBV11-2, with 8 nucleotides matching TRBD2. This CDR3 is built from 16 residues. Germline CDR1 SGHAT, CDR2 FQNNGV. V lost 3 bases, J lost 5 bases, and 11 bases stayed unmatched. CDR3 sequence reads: CASSFISAGVKETQYF. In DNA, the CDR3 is TGTGCCAGCAGCTTTATATCAGCGGGAGTTAAGGAGACCCAGTACTTC.

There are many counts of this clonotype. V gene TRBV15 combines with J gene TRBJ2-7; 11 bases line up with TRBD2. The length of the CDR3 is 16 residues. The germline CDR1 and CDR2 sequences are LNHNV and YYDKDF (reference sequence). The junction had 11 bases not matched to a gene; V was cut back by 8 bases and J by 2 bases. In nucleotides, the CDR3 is TGTGCCACCGCGAGGGGTACTAGCGGGGGAACCTACGAGCAGTACTTC. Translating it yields CATARGTSGGTYEQYF. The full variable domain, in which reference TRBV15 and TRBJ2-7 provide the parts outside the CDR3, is DAMVIQNPRYQVTQFGKPVTLSCSQTLNHNVMYWYQQKSSQAPKLLFHYYDKDFNNEADTPDNFQSRRPNTSFCFLDIRSPGLGDTAMYLCATARGTSGGTYEQYFGPGTRLTVT.

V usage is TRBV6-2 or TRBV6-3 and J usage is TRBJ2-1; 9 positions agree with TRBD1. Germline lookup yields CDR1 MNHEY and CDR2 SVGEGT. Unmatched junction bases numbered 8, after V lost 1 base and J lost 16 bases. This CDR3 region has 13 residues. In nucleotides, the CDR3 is TGTGCCAGCAGTTACTTGGGGGGGACAGGGAAATTCTTC. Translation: CASSYLGGTGKFF.

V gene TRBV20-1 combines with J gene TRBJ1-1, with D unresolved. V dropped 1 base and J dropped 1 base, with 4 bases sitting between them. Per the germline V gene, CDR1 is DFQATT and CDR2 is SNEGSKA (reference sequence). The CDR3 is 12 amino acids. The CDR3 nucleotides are TGCAGTGCTAGAGTAGGGAACACTGAAGCTTTCTTT. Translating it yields CSARVGNTEAFF.

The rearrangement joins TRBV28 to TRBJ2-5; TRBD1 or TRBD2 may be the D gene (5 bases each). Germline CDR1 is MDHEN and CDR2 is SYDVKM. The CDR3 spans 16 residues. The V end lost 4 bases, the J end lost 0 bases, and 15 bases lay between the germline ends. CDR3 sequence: CASSSGAGSYQETQYF. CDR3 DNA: TGTGCCAGCAGTTCCGGGGCAGGGTCGTACCAAGAGACCCAGTACTTC.

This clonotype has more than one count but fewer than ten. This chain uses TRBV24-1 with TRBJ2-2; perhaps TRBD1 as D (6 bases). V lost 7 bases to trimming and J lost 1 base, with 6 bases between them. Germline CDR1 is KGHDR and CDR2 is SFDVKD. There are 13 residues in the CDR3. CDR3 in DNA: TGTGCCACCAGGACAGGGAACACCGGGGAGCTGTTTTTT. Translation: CATRTGNTGELFF.

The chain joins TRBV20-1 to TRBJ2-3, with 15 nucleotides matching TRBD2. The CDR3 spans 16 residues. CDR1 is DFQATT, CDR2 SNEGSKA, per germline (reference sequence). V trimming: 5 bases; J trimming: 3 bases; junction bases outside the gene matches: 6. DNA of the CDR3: TGCAGTGCTTCCGGGACTAGCGGGAGGATTACAGATACGCAGTATTTT. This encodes CSASGTSGRITDTQYF.

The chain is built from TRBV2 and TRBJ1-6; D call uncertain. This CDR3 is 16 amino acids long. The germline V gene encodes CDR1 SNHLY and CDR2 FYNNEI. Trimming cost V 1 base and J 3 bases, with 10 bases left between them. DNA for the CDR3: TGTGCCAGCAGTGAAGAAGTGGGGAGCTATAATTCACCCCTCCACTTT. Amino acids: CASSEEVGSYNSPLHF.

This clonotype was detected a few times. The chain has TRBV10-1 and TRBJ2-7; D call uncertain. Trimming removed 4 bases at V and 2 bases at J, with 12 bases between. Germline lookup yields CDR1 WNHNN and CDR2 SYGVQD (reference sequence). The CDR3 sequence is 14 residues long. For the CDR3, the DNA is TGCGCCAGCAGTGGTTGGACCGACCCCTACGAGCAGTACTTC. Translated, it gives CASSGWTDPYEQYF.

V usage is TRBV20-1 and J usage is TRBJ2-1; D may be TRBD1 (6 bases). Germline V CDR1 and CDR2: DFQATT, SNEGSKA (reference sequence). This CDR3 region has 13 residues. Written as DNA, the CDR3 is TGCAGGTCTCAGGGGCTTCTTTACAATGAGCAGTTCTTC. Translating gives CRSQGLLYNEQFF.

CDR3 sequence reads: CSVTTIAGASYNEQFF. CDR3 bases: TGCAGCGTTACCACAATAGCGGGGGCCTCCTACAATGAGCAGTTCTTC. The chain carries TRBV29-1 and TRBJ2-1; 9 bases match TRBD2. J gave up 0 bases and V 5 bases, and 8 bases lay outside the gene matches. The CDR3 length is 16 residues. Germline CDR1 SQVTM, CDR2 ANQGSEA.

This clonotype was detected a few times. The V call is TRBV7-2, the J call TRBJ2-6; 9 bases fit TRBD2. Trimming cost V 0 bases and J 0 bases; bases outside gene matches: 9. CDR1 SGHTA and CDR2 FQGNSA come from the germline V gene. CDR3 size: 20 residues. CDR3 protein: CASSLAFWLAGSSGANVLTF. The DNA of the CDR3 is TGTGCCAGCAGCTTAGCGTTTTGGCTAGCGGGGTCCTCTGGGGCCAACGTCCTGACTTTC.

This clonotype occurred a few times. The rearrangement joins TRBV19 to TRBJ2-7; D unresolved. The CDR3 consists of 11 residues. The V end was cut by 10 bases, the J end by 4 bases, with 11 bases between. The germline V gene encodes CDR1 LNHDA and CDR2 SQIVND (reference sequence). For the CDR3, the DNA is TGTGCCACCGAGCAAGGGTACGAGCAGTACTTC. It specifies CATEQGYEQYF.

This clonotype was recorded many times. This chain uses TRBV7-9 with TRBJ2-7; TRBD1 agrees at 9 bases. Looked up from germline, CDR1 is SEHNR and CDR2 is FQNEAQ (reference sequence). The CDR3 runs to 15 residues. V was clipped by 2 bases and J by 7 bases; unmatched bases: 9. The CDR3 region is CASSLTGQGTREQYF. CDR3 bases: TGTGCCAGCAGCTTAACGGGACAGGGAACAAGGGAGCAGTACTTC.

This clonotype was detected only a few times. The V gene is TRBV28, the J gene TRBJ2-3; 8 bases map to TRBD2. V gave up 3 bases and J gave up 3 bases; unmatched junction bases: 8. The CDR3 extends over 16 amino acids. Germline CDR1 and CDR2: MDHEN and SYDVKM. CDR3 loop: CASSFGRSGRTDTQYF. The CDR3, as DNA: TGTGCCAGCAGTTTTGGCCGCAGCGGGAGAACAGATACGCAGTATTTT.

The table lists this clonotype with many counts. The DNA for the CDR3 is TGTGCCATCAGTGAGTCCGCGGCAGATACGCAGTATTTT. Amino acid sequence: CAISESAADTQYF. This sequence joins TRBV10-3 and TRBJ2-3; D is unresolved. The germline CDR1 and CDR2 sequences are ENHRY and SYGVKD. This CDR3 is 13 amino acids long. The V end was cut by 0 bases, the J end by 4 bases, with 5 bases between.